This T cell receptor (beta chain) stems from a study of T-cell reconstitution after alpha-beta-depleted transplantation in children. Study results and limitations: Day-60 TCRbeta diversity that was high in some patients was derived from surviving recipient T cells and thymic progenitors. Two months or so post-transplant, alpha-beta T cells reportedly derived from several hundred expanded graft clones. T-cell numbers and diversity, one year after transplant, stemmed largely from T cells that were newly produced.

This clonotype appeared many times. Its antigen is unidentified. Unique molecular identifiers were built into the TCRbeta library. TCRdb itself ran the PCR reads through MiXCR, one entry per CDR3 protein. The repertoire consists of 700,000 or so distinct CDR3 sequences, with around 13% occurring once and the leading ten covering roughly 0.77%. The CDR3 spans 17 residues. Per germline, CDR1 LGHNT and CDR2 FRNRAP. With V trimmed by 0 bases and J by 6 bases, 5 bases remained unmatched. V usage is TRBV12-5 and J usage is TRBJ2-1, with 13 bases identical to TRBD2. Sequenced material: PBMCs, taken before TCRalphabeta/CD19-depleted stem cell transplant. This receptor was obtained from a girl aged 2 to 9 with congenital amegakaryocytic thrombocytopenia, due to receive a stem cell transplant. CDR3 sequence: CASGLVAGTSGINEQFF. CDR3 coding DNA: TGTGCTAGTGGTTTGGTAGCCGGGACTAGCGGGATCAATGAGCAGTTCTTC.